What follows is one TCR beta chain and its context. The antigen is undetermined. These data come from a study of cytomegalovirus exposure and HLA in healthy donors. Study-wide findings and caveats: A classifier reportedly called cytomegalovirus status with high sensitivity and specificity. The productive fraction for most TCR beta V segments was about 90% or about 30% in an earlier analysis.

V lost 2 bases to trimming and J lost 10 bases; unmatched junction nucleotides: 12. The CDR3 is 15 amino acids. Germline lookup yields CDR1 LNHNV and CDR2 YYDKDF (reference sequence). The PCR used 60 Vbeta and 13 Jbeta primers. The data were produced by immunoSEQ multiplex PCR, yet TCRdb's version contains in-frame clones alone and is incomplete. The sample has under 100,000 clones, 65% to 90% seen once. V is TRBV15 and J is TRBJ2-7; 9 positions match TRBD2. Sequencing used PBMCs. The TCR was taken from a woman aged 70-85 years in good health and CMV-seropositive. The CDR3 sequence: CATSRSVGLAGYQYF. The CDR3 bases are TGTGCCACCAGCAGATCTGTGGGGCTAGCGGGATATCAGTACTTC.